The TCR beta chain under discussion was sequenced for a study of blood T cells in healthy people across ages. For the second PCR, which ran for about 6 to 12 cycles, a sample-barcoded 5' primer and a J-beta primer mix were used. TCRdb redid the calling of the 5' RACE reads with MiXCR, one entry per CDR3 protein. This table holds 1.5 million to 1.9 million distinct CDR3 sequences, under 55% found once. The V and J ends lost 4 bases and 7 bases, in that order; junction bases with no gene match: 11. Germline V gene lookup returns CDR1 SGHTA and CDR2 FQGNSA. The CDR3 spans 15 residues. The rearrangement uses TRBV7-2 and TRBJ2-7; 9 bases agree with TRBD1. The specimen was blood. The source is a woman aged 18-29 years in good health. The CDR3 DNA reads TGTGCCAGCAGCTCACAGGGGGCCTCCTACAATGAGCAGTACTTC. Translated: CASSSQGASYNEQYF.